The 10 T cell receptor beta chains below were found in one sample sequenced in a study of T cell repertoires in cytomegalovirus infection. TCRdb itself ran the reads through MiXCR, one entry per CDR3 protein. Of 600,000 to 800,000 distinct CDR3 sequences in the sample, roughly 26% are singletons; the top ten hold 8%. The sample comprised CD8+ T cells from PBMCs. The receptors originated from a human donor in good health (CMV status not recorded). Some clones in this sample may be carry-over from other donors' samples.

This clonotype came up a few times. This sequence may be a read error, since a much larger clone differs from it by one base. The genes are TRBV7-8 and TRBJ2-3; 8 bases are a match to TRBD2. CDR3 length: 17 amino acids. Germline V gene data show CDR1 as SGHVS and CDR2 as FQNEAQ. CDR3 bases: TGTACCAGCAGCCGCCCCCTGGGCGGGGGGCGCACAGATACGCAGTATTTT. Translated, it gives CTSSRPLGGGRTDTQYF.

CDR3 region: CARQRSYEQYV. The CDR3, as DNA: TGTGCCAGACAGAGATCCTACGAGCAGTACGTC. The chain uses TRBV27 and TRBJ2-7; D is ambiguous. The CDR3 runs to 11 residues. Germline V gene lookup returns CDR1 MNHEY and CDR2 SMNVEV (reference sequence). Trimming shortened V by 9 bases and J by 1 base, and 7 bases separated the two germline ends.

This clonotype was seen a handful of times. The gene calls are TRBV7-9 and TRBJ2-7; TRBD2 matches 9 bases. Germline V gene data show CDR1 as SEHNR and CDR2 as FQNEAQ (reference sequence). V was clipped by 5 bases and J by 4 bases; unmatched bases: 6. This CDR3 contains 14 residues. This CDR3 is CASSPASGEYEQYV. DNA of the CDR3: TGTGCCAGCAGCCCGGCTAGCGGGGAATACGAGCAGTACGTC.

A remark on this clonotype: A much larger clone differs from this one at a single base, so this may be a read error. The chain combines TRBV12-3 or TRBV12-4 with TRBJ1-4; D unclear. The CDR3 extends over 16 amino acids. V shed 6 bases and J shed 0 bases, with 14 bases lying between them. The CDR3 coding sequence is TGTGCCAGCAGCCCCGCAGGAGCCACAACTAATGAAAAACTGTTTTTT. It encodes CASSPAGATTNEKLFF.

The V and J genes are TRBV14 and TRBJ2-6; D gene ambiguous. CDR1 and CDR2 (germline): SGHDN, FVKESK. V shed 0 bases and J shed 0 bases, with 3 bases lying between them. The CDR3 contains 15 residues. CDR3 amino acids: CASSQESSGANVLTF. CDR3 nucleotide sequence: TGTGCCAGCAGCCAAGAGAGCTCTGGGGCCAACGTCCTGACTTTC. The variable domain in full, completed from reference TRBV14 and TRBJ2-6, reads EAGVTQFPSHSVIEKGQTVTLRCDPISGHDNLYWYRRVMGKEIKFLLHFVKESKQDESGMPNNRFLAERTGGTYSTLKVQPAELEDSGVYFCASSQESSGANVLTFGAGSRLTVL.

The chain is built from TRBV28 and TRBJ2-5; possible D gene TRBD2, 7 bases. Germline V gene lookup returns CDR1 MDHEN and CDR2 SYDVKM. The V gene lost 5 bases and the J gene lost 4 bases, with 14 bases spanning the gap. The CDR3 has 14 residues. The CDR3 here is CASSHRGAIETQYF. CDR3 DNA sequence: TGTGCCAGCAGTCATCGGGGGGCTATAGAGACCCAGTACTTC.

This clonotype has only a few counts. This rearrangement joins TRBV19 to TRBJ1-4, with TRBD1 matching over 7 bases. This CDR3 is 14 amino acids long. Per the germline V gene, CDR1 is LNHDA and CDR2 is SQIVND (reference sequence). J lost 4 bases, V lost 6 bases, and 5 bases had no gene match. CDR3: CASSGTALNEKLFF. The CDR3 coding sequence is TGTGCCAGTAGCGGGACAGCCCTTAATGAAAAACTGTTTTTT.

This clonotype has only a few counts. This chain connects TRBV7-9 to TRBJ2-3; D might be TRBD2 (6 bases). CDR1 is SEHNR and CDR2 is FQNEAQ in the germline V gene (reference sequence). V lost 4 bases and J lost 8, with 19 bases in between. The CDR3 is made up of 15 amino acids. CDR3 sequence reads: CASSSGVDPGGTQYF. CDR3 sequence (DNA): TGTGCCAGCAGCTCGGGAGTGGACCCCGGAGGTACGCAGTATTTT.

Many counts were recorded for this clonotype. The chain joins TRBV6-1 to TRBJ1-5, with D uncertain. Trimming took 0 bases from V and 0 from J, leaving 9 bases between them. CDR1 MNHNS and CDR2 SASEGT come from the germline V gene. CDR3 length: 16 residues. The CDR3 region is CASSEASVYSNQPQHF. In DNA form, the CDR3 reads TGTGCCAGCAGTGAAGCATCTGTATATAGCAATCAGCCCCAGCATTTT.

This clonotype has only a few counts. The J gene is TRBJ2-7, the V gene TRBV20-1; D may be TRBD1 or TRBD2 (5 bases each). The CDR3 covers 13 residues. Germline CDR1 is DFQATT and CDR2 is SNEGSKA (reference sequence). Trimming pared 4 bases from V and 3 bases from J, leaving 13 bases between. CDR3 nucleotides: TGCAGTGCTATTTCCGGGACCCTCTACGAGCAGTACGTC. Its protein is CSAISGTLYEQYV.